This T cell receptor beta chain was recovered during a study of T-cell reconstitution after alpha-beta-depleted transplantation in children. Germline lookup yields CDR1 SEHNR and CDR2 FQNEAQ (reference sequence). V was pared by 6 bases and J by 1 base, with 18 bases between. The CDR3 is 16 amino acids. Unique molecular identifiers were incorporated into the prepared TCRbeta library. TCRdb called the PCR reads again in MiXCR, with one record for every CDR3 protein. Here the sample spans hundreds of thousands of distinct CDR3 sequences, around 16% being singletons. The sequenced sample was PBMCs from the stem cell graft donor, obtained from the stem cell graft. V usage is TRBV7-9 and J usage is TRBJ2-5, with D possibly being TRBD2 (6 bases). The source is a human donor who donated a stem cell graft to a child with acute myeloid leukemia. Here the CDR3 DNA reads TGTGCCAGCAGGTCTGAGGAGGACTACGGCCAAGAGACCCAGTACTTC. The encoded protein is CASRSEEDYGQETQYF.